These T cell receptor beta chains were read from a single sample in a study of cytomegalovirus exposure and HLA in healthy donors. Some clones are missing from TCRdb's copy, which holds only in-frame ones; the method was immunoSEQ multiplex PCR. The data show around 180,000 clones, less than 85% seen once. Sequencing was done on a sample of PBMCs. These receptor sequences come from a man aged 40-55 years in good health and CMV-seronegative. Each CDR3 is given with its conserved first and last residue. The order of the fields is clone size, D gene, J gene, V gene, CDR3 protein, CDR3 DNA. The D gene is left open where the match is weak. Expanded clones are given a class, and other clones once, few, many or no size at all.

clone_size: few
d_call: TRBD2
j_call: TRBJ2-7
v_call: TRBV27
cdr3_aa: CASRMTSGYEQYF
cdr3_nt: TGTGCCAGCAGGATGACTAGCGGCTACGAGCAGTACTTC

clone_size: .
d_call: .
j_call: TRBJ2-3
v_call: TRBV7-3
cdr3_aa: CASSLQGDTQYF
cdr3_nt: TGTGCCAGCAGCTTACAGGGAGATACGCAGTATTTT

clone_size: .
d_call: TRBD1
j_call: TRBJ2-6
v_call: TRBV25-1
cdr3_aa: CASSDPTGTGANVLTF
cdr3_nt: TGTGCCAGCAGTGATCCGACAGGGACCGGGGCCAACGTCCTGACTTTC

clone_size: .
d_call: .
j_call: TRBJ2-1
v_call: TRBV10-3
cdr3_aa: CAISESNTGVYNEQFF
cdr3_nt: TGTGCCATCAGTGAGTCAAATACAGGAGTCTACAATGAGCAGTTCTTC

clone_size: .
d_call: .
j_call: TRBJ1-3
v_call: TRBV18
cdr3_aa: CASSRGLGNTIYF
cdr3_nt: TGTGCCAGCTCACGAGGGCTGGGAAACACCATATATTTT

clone_size: .
d_call: .
j_call: TRBJ1-3
v_call: TRBV18
cdr3_aa: CASSPPVRGNTIYF
cdr3_nt: TGTGCCAGCTCACCACCGGTGAGGGGAAACACCATATATTTT

clone_size: .
d_call: .
j_call: TRBJ2-2
v_call: TRBV5-6
cdr3_aa: CASSLRQLNTGELFF
cdr3_nt: TGTGCCAGCAGCTTAAGACAGTTAAACACCGGGGAGCTGTTTTTT

clone_size: .
d_call: TRBD2
j_call: TRBJ2-2
v_call: TRBV19
cdr3_aa: CASTPTGGVTGELFF
cdr3_nt: TGTGCCAGTACCCCGACGGGGGGGGTGACCGGGGAGCTGTTTTTT

clone_size: few
d_call: .
j_call: TRBJ1-2
v_call: TRBV19
cdr3_aa: CASSFGPPNYGYTF
cdr3_nt: TGTGCCAGTAGTTTTGGGCCTCCTAACTATGGCTACACCTTC

clone_size: few
d_call: .
j_call: TRBJ2-4
v_call: TRBV29-1
cdr3_aa: CSVEPPMEDIQYF
cdr3_nt: TGCAGCGTTGAACCCCCAATGGAGGACATTCAGTACTTC

clone_size: .
d_call: .
j_call: TRBJ2-3
v_call: TRBV5-4
cdr3_aa: CASSFGGPGDTQYF
cdr3_nt: TGTGCCAGCAGCTTCGGGGGGCCGGGAGATACGCAGTATTTT

clone_size: .
d_call: .
j_call: TRBJ1-5
v_call: TRBV10-3
cdr3_aa: CAISESTVGGQPQHF
cdr3_nt: TGTGCCATCAGTGAGTCAACAGTGGGGGGTCAGCCCCAGCATTTT

clone_size: few
d_call: .
j_call: TRBJ2-5
v_call: TRBV7-9
cdr3_aa: CASSRPLTGIETQYF
cdr3_nt: TGTGCCAGCAGCCGACCGCTTACAGGGATAGAGACCCAGTACTTC

clone_size: .
d_call: .
j_call: TRBJ2-5
v_call: TRBV19
cdr3_aa: CASSIVLAAQETQYF
cdr3_nt: TGTGCCAGTAGTATAGTCTTAGCGGCTCAAGAGACCCAGTACTTC

clone_size: .
d_call: TRBD1
j_call: TRBJ1-1
v_call: TRBV6-5
cdr3_aa: CASRGQGERTEAFF
cdr3_nt: TGTGCCAGCAGAGGACAGGGGGAAAGAACTGAAGCTTTCTTT

clone_size: .
d_call: TRBD2
j_call: TRBJ2-3
v_call: TRBV7-9
cdr3_aa: CASSTRLAVRGDTQYF
cdr3_nt: TGTGCCAGCAGCACCCGACTAGCTGTGCGGGGAGATACGCAGTATTTT

clone_size: .
d_call: TRBD1
j_call: TRBJ2-4
v_call: TRBV11-2
cdr3_aa: CASSPGQENIQYF
cdr3_nt: TGTGCCAGCAGCCCGGGACAGGAAAACATTCAGTACTTC

clone_size: .
d_call: .
j_call: TRBJ2-1
v_call: TRBV29-1
cdr3_aa: CSVLGSYNEQFF
cdr3_nt: TGCAGCGTCCTTGGTAGCTACAATGAGCAGTTCTTC

clone_size: .
d_call: TRBD1
j_call: TRBJ1-2
v_call: TRBV29-1
cdr3_aa: CSTGTGDSNYGYTF
cdr3_nt: TGCAGCACCGGGACAGGGGATTCTAACTATGGCTACACCTTC

clone_size: .
d_call: .
j_call: TRBJ2-7
v_call: TRBV9
cdr3_aa: CASSVETEYEQYF
cdr3_nt: TGTGCCAGCAGCGTGGAAACAGAGTACGAGCAGTACTTC

clone_size: .
d_call: .
j_call: TRBJ1-1
v_call: TRBV18
cdr3_aa: CASSPPGLKEAFF
cdr3_nt: TGTGCCAGCTCACCCCCGGGACTTAAAGAAGCTTTCTTT

clone_size: .
d_call: .
j_call: TRBJ2-1
v_call: TRBV29-1
cdr3_aa: CSDLAGDTYNEQFF
cdr3_nt: TGCAGCGACCTGGCAGGCGACACCTACAATGAGCAGTTCTTC

clone_size: .
d_call: .
j_call: TRBJ2-7
v_call: TRBV5-1
cdr3_aa: CASSPVAGSSYEQYF
cdr3_nt: TGCGCCAGCAGCCCCGTTGCGGGCAGCTCCTACGAGCAGTACTTC

clone_size: .
d_call: TRBD1
j_call: TRBJ1-2
v_call: TRBV27
cdr3_aa: CASSFSGGYGYTF
cdr3_nt: TGTGCCAGCAGTTTTTCAGGGGGCTATGGCTACACCTTC

clone_size: .
d_call: .
j_call: TRBJ1-1
v_call: TRBV5-1
cdr3_aa: CASSLAPRGGTEAFF
cdr3_nt: TGCGCCAGCAGCTTGGCCCCAAGGGGAGGGACTGAAGCTTTCTTT

clone_size: few
d_call: .
j_call: TRBJ2-3
v_call: TRBV6-1
cdr3_aa: CASRTGAETDTQYF
cdr3_nt: TGTGCCAGCAGGACTGGGGCGGAGACAGATACGCAGTATTTT

clone_size: .
d_call: TRBD2
j_call: TRBJ2-7
v_call: TRBV6-6
cdr3_aa: CASGRLGLAGVYEQYF
cdr3_nt: TGTGCCAGCGGAAGATTGGGACTAGCGGGAGTCTACGAGCAGTACTTC

clone_size: .
d_call: TRBD1
j_call: TRBJ2-2
v_call: TRBV25-1
cdr3_aa: CASSDAGGRVGELFF
cdr3_nt: TGTGCCAGCAGTGATGCAGGGGGCCGGGTCGGGGAGCTGTTTTTT

clone_size: few
d_call: TRBD1
j_call: TRBJ2-5
v_call: TRBV5-6
cdr3_aa: CASSLGGQGEETQYF
cdr3_nt: TGTGCCAGCAGCCTGGGGGGACAGGGAGAAGAGACCCAGTACTTC

clone_size: few
d_call: .
j_call: TRBJ2-5
v_call: TRBV7-9
cdr3_aa: CASRGGLARETQYF
cdr3_nt: TGTGCCAGCAGGGGGGGGCTAGCGCGGGAGACCCAGTACTTC

clone_size: .
d_call: TRBD1
j_call: TRBJ2-5
v_call: TRBV6-5
cdr3_aa: CASSYSTGGFQETQYF
cdr3_nt: TGTGCCAGCAGTTACTCGACAGGGGGCTTTCAAGAGACCCAGTACTTC

clone_size: .
d_call: TRBD1
j_call: TRBJ1-5
v_call: TRBV27
cdr3_aa: CASRDRWGWGPQHF
cdr3_nt: TGTGCCAGCAGGGACAGGTGGGGCTGGGGGCCCCAGCATTTT

clone_size: .
d_call: .
j_call: TRBJ2-5
v_call: TRBV7-8
cdr3_aa: CASSLNRQETQYF
cdr3_nt: TGTGCCAGCAGCTTAAACAGACAAGAGACCCAGTACTTC

clone_size: .
d_call: .
j_call: TRBJ2-5
v_call: TRBV30
cdr3_aa: CAWSVREQGETQYF
cdr3_nt: TGTGCCTGGAGTGTACGGGAACAGGGAGAGACCCAGTACTTC

clone_size: .
d_call: .
j_call: TRBJ2-7
v_call: TRBV10-3
cdr3_aa: CAISEYYGSSYEQYF
cdr3_nt: TGTGCCATCAGTGAGTATTACGGGAGCTCCTACGAGCAGTACTTC

clone_size: .
d_call: .
j_call: TRBJ1-4
v_call: TRBV27
cdr3_aa: CASSLRADNEKLFF
cdr3_nt: TGTGCCAGCAGTTTGAGGGCAGATAATGAAAAACTGTTTTTT

clone_size: .
d_call: .
j_call: TRBJ2-7
v_call: TRBV21-1
cdr3_aa: CASSKGGTGPNEQYF
cdr3_nt: TGTGCCAGCAGCAAAGGGGGGACAGGGCCTAACGAGCAGTACTTC

clone_size: .
d_call: .
j_call: TRBJ2-7
v_call: TRBV5-1
cdr3_aa: CASRTGTAGLRPYEQYF
cdr3_nt: TGCGCCAGCAGAACCGGGACTGCGGGCCTGCGCCCCTACGAGCAGTACTTC

clone_size: .
d_call: TRBD1
j_call: TRBJ2-2
v_call: TRBV7-9
cdr3_aa: CASSLTGTGRTGELFF
cdr3_nt: TGTGCCAGCAGCTTGACCGGGACAGGGCGGACCGGGGAGCTGTTTTTT

clone_size: .
d_call: TRBD2
j_call: TRBJ2-1
v_call: TRBV9
cdr3_aa: CASSVKLAGYEQFF
cdr3_nt: TGTGCCAGCAGCGTAAAATTAGCGGGGTATGAGCAGTTCTTC

clone_size: .
d_call: .
j_call: TRBJ1-3
v_call: TRBV21-1
cdr3_aa: CASISHPSGNTIYF
cdr3_nt: TGTGCCAGCATTTCACATCCCTCTGGAAACACCATATATTTT